This entry is about one T cell receptor (beta chain). In its sample, this clone was seen a few times. It lacks a known antigen. Base-call qualities are not available, and no considerably larger clone is one nucleotide away. The source of the sample is a study of blood T cell repertoires in COVID-19 (dated by TCRdb to the early 2020s). About the investigation overall: Samples from collaborators originated in the United States, Italy and Spain and spanned both the acute and convalescent phases of COVID-19. The material from the prospective study consisted of cDNA or gDNA derived from T cells, B-cell-depleted T cells, or PBMCs. Subjects who had been exposed to COVID-19, were actively infected with it, or had recovered from it provided the deeply sampled blood TCRbeta repertoires that made up the dataset. A freely available public database, intended as a resource for researchers studying the immune response to SARS-CoV-2, is where the repertoires were released. The samples were drawn from two sources: the first 160 participants of the ongoing ImmuneRACE study, and about 1,300 subjects contributed by 6 global collaborators. Nearly every sample came with metadata listing a de-identified subject ID, COVID-19 status, age in years and sex. Where HLA class I and class II types were available, the types were taken from metadata supplied by the sample provider, not from assay-based typing.

TCRbeta CDR3 regions were amplified from genomic DNA by means of the immunoSEQ Assay, a bias-controlled multiplex PCR. Per the authors' processing: The number of nucleated cells in each sample was estimated by amplification of reference gene primers within the assay. To quantify the absolute abundance of each unique TCRbeta CDR3 rearrangement, sequence reads were collapsed and filtered. For each sample, productive Simpson clonality was calculated by taking the square root of Simpson's diversity index across productive rearrangements. TCRdb obtained this table from immuneACCESS and retained in-frame rearrangements with V and J assigned. These tables miss some clones; where compared with another copy, unresolved V genes account for less than half of the shortfall, and the remainder is unexplained. The V and J calls and clone size are taken from that table; D and trimming were inferred from the DNA. In all, the sample holds about 220,000 clones, and 65% to 85% of those were seen once. Jointly, the top ten make up roughly 13% of the sample.

Broad study findings and their caveats: The amount of clinical and demographic metadata varied by source and participant and was provided uncurated.

Trimming at the junction amounts to 6 bases on V and 5 bases on J, and the germline ends lie 13 bases apart. The CDR1 and CDR2 encoded by the germline V gene (reference sequence) are MNHEY and SMNVEV. The CDR3 contains 13 residues, cysteine and phenylalanine counted. The retained sequence is limited to the CDR3, 39 bases, with the frame set at the first base. Whole blood was collected in K2EDTA tubes by collaborating institutions according to the institutions' own protocols. For TCRbeta analysis, collaborators shipped samples in one of three forms: frozen whole blood, isolated PBMCs, or DNA extracted from either of those sample types.

Input material: peripheral blood. The chain is encoded by TRBV27 joined to TRBJ1-1, and the D gene may be TRBD1, 6 bases matching. The TCR originated in a human donor in a cohort sampled during active COVID-19. The sequenced DNA: TGTGCCAGCAGGAACAGGGACGGGACTGAAGCTTTCTTT. Translated, this is CASRNRDGTEAFF.